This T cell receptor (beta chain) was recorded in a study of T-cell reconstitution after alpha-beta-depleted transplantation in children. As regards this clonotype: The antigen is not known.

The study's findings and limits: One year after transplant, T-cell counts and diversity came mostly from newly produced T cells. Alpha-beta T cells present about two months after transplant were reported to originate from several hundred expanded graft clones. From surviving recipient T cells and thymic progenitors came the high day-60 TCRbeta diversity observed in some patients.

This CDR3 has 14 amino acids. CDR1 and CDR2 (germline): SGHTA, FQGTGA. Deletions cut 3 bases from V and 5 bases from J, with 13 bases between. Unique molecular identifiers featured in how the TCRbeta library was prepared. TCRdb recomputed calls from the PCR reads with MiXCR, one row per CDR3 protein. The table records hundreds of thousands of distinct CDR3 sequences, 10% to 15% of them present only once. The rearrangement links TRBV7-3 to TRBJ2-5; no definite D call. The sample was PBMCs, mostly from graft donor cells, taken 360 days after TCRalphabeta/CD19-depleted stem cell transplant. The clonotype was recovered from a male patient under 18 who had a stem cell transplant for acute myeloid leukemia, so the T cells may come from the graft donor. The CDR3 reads CASSFEGRLETQYF. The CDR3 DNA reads TGTGCCAGCAGCTTCGAAGGACGCCTGGAGACCCAGTACTTC.